These 15 T cell receptor beta chains came from one sample sequenced in a study of cytotoxic CD8 clonotypes in ibrutinib-treated CLL listed by TCRdb under 2021. Library construction relied on the immunoSEQ multiplex PCR assay. TCRdb provides this immuneACCESS table in a form limited to in-frame rearrangements. Some clones are lacking; in checked studies, under half of them reflect an unresolved V gene, and why the rest are absent is not known. The sample table contains 250,000 to 350,000 clones; only one count was recorded for 76% of them. The ten largest clones capture about 5% of the sample. The time point label here, explained by the study, means: progressive disease on ibrutinib. The starting material was PBMCs, obtained at disease progression, from a patient treated with ibrutinib. All receptors come from a human donor with chronic lymphocytic leukemia.

V gene TRBV9 combines with J gene TRBJ2-7; TRBD1 matches 9 bases. V was pared by 4 bases and J by 6 bases, with 5 bases of the junction left unmatched. CDR3 length equals 13 residues. From germline, CDR1 is SGDLS and CDR2 YYNGEE. The CDR3 region is CASSPRDRAEQYF. The CDR3, as DNA: TGTGCCAGCAGCCCTCGGGACAGGGCCGAGCAGTACTTC.

This clone was counted a single time. The V and J genes are TRBV6-1 and TRBJ1-2, with 9 positions matching TRBD1. Trimming at V came to 1 base and at J to 5 bases, leaving 5 bases not matched to a gene. Germline V lookup: CDR1 MNHNS, CDR2 SASEGT. The CDR3 sequence is 15 residues long. CDR3 nucleotides: TGTGCCAGCAGTGAAGAGGGACAGGGAGGGTATGGCTACACCTTC. It translates to CASSEEGQGGYGYTF.

The gene calls are TRBV5-1 and TRBJ2-1; D perhaps matches TRBD2 (6 bases). The V gene lost 4 bases and the J gene lost 5 bases, with 13 bases spanning the gap. Germline lookup yields CDR1 SGHRS and CDR2 YFSETQ. There are 14 residues in the CDR3. The CDR3: CASSISGLNNEQFF. CDR3 sequence (DNA): TGCGCCAGCAGCATTAGCGGCCTTAACAATGAGCAGTTCTTC.

This clone has only a few counts. This chain links TRBV10-3 with TRBJ2-1; D perhaps matches TRBD2 (6 bases). The V and J ends lost 11 bases and 4 bases respectively, with 18 bases between them. The CDR3 is 14 amino acids. Germline V gene sequence: CDR1 ENHRY, CDR2 SYGVKD. CDR3 loop: CAATGTPTYNEQFF. CDR3 sequence (DNA): TGTGCCGCCACCGGGACTCCAACTTACAATGAGCAGTTCTTC.

This chain joins TRBV29-1 and TRBJ2-1; 11 bases align to TRBD2. Germline CDR1 SQVTM, CDR2 ANQGSEA. Unmatched junction bases numbered 2, after V lost 6 bases and J lost 10 bases. CDR3 length: 11 amino acids. CDR3 coding DNA: TGCAGCGTGGCTAGCGGGAGGGAGCAGTTCTTC. The encoded protein is CSVASGREQFF.

Only one count was recorded for this clone. The CDR3 reads CASSFLTTGAGLYGYTF. The CDR3 coding sequence is TGTGCCAGCAGTTTTCTCACCACAGGCGCAGGCTTATATGGCTACACCTTC. The rearrangement links TRBV27 to TRBJ1-2; D is possibly TRBD1 (5 bases). The CDR3 has 17 amino acids. V lost 3 bases and J 5 bases, leaving 22 bases between the germline ends. In germline, CDR1 is MNHEY, CDR2 SMNVEV (reference sequence).

A remark on this clone: Compared with germline, one end of the junction differs, possibly owing to a read error. The chain links TRBV19 to TRBJ2-7; TRBD1 aligns across 7 bases. This CDR3 spans 13 amino acids. CDR1 and CDR2 (germline): LNHDA, SQIVND (reference sequence). CDR3 residues: CASSQQGNYEQYF. The CDR3 DNA sequence: TGTGCCAGTAGTCAACAGGGGAACTACGAGCAATACTTC.

CDR3: CSVESADGPWDTQYF. The CDR3 DNA sequence: TGCAGCGTTGAATCCGCCGACGGTCCCTGGGATACGCAGTATTTT. The chain couples TRBV29-1 to TRBJ2-3; no clear D. The germline gives CDR1 SQVTM, CDR2 ANQGSEA. V shed 2 bases and J shed 6 bases, with 18 bases lying between them. The CDR3 is 15 residues long.

This chain joins TRBV4-2 and TRBJ2-7; maybe TRBD1 (5 bases). V dropped 0 bases and J dropped 3 bases, with 12 bases sitting between them. The CDR3 is 15 amino acids. The V gene's germline CDR1 is LGHNA and CDR2 YNFKEQ. Written as DNA, the CDR3 is TGTGCCAGCAGCCAAGATCGACAGCACAGCTACGAGCAGTACTTC. It encodes CASSQDRQHSYEQYF.

This rearrangement joins TRBV4-1 to TRBJ2-7, with 8 bases that match TRBD2. J lost 3 bases, V lost 2 bases, and 12 bases had no gene match. Germline values: CDR1 MGHRA, CDR2 YSYEKL. The CDR3 contains 17 residues. The CDR3 DNA follows: TGCGCCAGCAGCCAACGGGGGGGCTACGCAGGGGACTACGAGCAGTACTTC. Encoded protein: CASSQRGGYAGDYEQYF.

The table lists this clone with a few counts. This sequence joins TRBV4-1 and TRBJ2-7; 7 nucleotides align to TRBD1. Trimming removed 2 bases from V and 4 bases from J; junction bases left unmatched: 5. The CDR3 is 14 amino acids. The germline CDR1 and CDR2 sequences are MGHRA and YSYEKL. The CDR3 sequence: CASSQRQGEYEQYF. The DNA for the CDR3 is TGCGCCAGCAGCCAACGACAGGGAGAGTACGAGCAGTACTTC.

In this sample, this clone turned up a few times. V gene TRBV6-1 combines with J gene TRBJ1-2; unclear D gene. The CDR3 is made up of 12 amino acids. Germline CDR1 MNHNS, CDR2 SASEGT. Trimming cost V 7 bases and J 2 bases, with 8 bases left between them. CDR3 coding DNA: TGTGCCAGCACACTCGTAAACTATGGCTACACCTTC. It encodes CASTLVNYGYTF.

V usage is TRBV10-2 and J usage is TRBJ2-7; 13 positions match TRBD2. V dropped 2 bases and J dropped 3; count of bases not matched to a gene: 7. This CDR3 is built from 17 residues. The germline V gene has CDR1 WSHSY and CDR2 SAAADI. CDR3: CASSEELAGGPIYEQYF. The CDR3 region has the DNA TGCGCCAGCAGTGAGGAACTAGCGGGGGGGCCAATCTACGAGCAGTACTTC.

This chain uses TRBV10-3 with TRBJ1-4; D unclear. V was clipped by 5 bases and J by 0 bases, with 16 bases between them. CDR3 length: 17 residues. The germline CDR1 and CDR2 sequences are ENHRY and SYGVKD. CDR3 sequence (DNA): TGTGCCATCAGTCCCCTGAAGGCGGTAGCAACTAATGAAAAACTGTTTTTT. It yields the protein CAISPLKAVATNEKLFF.

Only one count was recorded for this clone. The chain employs TRBV7-6 and TRBJ2-5; 7 bases fit TRBD2. This CDR3 is built from 15 residues. V shed 1 base and J 1 base; nucleotides not matched to a gene: 3. CDR1 is SGHVS and CDR2 is FNYEAQ in the germline V gene. Here the CDR3 reads CASSLGGSVQETQYF. The CDR3, as DNA: TGTGCCAGCAGCTTAGGCGGGAGCGTCCAAGAGACCCAGTACTTC.